This is a list of T cell receptor beta chains from one sample in a study of shared clonotypes between healthy human individuals. Sequencing used immunoSEQ multiplex PCR; TCRdb keeps in-frame clones, though not all of them. This table has 780,000 or so clones, approximately 77% appearing once. Sequences were obtained from memory CD4+ T cells sorted from blood. These receptors were taken from a woman younger than 45 in good health. The CDR3 runs from the conserved cysteine through the conserved F or W. D genes are given only for firm matches. Clone size is not always given. Where it is, it says once, few, many or a class for expanded clones.

>TRBD1|-|TRBJ2-7|TRBV5-6
TGTGCCAGCAGCGCACTGGACAGGGAAGTAAACGAGCAGTACTTC
CASSALDREVNEQYF
>TRBD1|-|TRBJ1-1|TRBV6-1
TGTGCCAGCAGAAGGGACAGCATGAACACTGAAGCTTTCTTT
CASRRDSMNTEAFF
>TRBD1|few|TRBJ2-7|TRBV29-1
TGCAGCGTAGTCGTCGGGACAGGATTATACGAGCAGTACTTC
CSVVVGTGLYEQYF
>TRBD1|few|TRBJ1-2|TRBV6-1
TGTGCCAGCAGTGAGGCCGACAGGGGCGGCTATGGCTACACCTTC
CASSEADRGGYGYTF
>-|-|TRBJ1-1|TRBV5-1
TGCGCCAGCAGCCCTGGTGGCACTGAAGCTTTCTTT
CASSPGGTEAFF
>TRBD1|-|TRBJ2-7|TRBV6-6
TGTGCCAGCAGTTCCGGGACAGGTTACGAGCAGTACTTC
CASSSGTGYEQYF
>-|-|TRBJ1-5|TRBV29-1
TGCAGCGTTGGGGACGTCAATCAGCCCCAGCATTTT
CSVGDVNQPQHF
>-|-|TRBJ2-7|TRBV2
TGTGCCAGCAGTGCGCAGGGTTACGAGCAGTACTTC
CASSAQGYEQYF
>-|-|TRBJ2-4|TRBV7-2
TGTGCCAGCAGCTTAGGGGCACAGAGGGGCAAAAACATTCAGTACTTC
CASSLGAQRGKNIQYF
>-|-|TRBJ1-2|TRBV19
TGTGCCAGTAGTAGCCGGGCCGACATCCTTGACTATGGCTACACCTTC
CASSSRADILDYGYTF
>-|once|TRBJ2-5|TRBV27
TGTGCCAGCAGTTTAGAATTTGGGGGCAGGGTTCAAGAGACCCAGTACTTC
CASSLEFGGRVQETQYF
>-|-|TRBJ1-1|TRBV29-1
TGCAGCGTTGTAGGGATTATGAACACTGAAGCTTTCTTT
CSVVGIMNTEAFF
>-|-|TRBJ1-1|TRBV28
TGTGCCAGCCTCCAGACCCGCTTGGAGGGGAACACTGAAGCTTTCTTT
CASLQTRLEGNTEAFF
>TRBD2|-|TRBJ2-7|TRBV7-6
TGTGCCAGCAGTCAACTAGCGCAGGAGGGGGAGCAGTACTTC
CASSQLAQEGEQYF
>-|-|TRBJ2-1|TRBV5-1
TGCGCCAGCAGTGGAATGGCGGGAGCAGGGGGTGAGCAGTTCTTC
CASSGMAGAGGEQFF
>-|-|TRBJ2-7|TRBV4-2
TGTGCCAGCAGCCAACGGCTAGCCTCGTACGAGCAGTACTTC
CASSQRLASYEQYF
>-|-|TRBJ1-1|TRBV5-6
TGTGCCAGCAGCTTTTTGGTGAACACTGAAGCTTTCTTT
CASSFLVNTEAFF
>TRBD2|-|TRBJ2-1|TRBV25-1
TGTGCCAGCAGTGGATTTAGCGGGAGCTCCTACAATGAGCAGTTCTTC
CASSGFSGSSYNEQFF
>TRBD2|once|TRBJ2-1|TRBV6-1
TGTGCCAGCCGATTAAGCGGGGATTCCTACAATGAGCAGTTCTTC
CASRLSGDSYNEQFF
>-|-|TRBJ1-1|TRBV10-2
TGCGCCAGCAGTGAGTGGCAGGGCCAGGATGGGACTGAAGCTTTCTTT
CASSEWQGQDGTEAFF
>-|-|TRBJ2-7|TRBV6-1
TGTGCCAGCAGTGAAGTCCCTCCGAGGGAGCAGTACTTC
CASSEVPPREQYF
>-|-|TRBJ2-3|TRBV4-2
TGTGCCAGCAGCTTCGGCGAACAGGGACGCACAGATACGCAGTATTTT
CASSFGEQGRTDTQYF
>TRBD2|-|TRBJ2-3|TRBV6-1
TGTGCCAGCGGGGGACTAGCGGGAACAGATACGCAGTATTTT
CASGGLAGTDTQYF